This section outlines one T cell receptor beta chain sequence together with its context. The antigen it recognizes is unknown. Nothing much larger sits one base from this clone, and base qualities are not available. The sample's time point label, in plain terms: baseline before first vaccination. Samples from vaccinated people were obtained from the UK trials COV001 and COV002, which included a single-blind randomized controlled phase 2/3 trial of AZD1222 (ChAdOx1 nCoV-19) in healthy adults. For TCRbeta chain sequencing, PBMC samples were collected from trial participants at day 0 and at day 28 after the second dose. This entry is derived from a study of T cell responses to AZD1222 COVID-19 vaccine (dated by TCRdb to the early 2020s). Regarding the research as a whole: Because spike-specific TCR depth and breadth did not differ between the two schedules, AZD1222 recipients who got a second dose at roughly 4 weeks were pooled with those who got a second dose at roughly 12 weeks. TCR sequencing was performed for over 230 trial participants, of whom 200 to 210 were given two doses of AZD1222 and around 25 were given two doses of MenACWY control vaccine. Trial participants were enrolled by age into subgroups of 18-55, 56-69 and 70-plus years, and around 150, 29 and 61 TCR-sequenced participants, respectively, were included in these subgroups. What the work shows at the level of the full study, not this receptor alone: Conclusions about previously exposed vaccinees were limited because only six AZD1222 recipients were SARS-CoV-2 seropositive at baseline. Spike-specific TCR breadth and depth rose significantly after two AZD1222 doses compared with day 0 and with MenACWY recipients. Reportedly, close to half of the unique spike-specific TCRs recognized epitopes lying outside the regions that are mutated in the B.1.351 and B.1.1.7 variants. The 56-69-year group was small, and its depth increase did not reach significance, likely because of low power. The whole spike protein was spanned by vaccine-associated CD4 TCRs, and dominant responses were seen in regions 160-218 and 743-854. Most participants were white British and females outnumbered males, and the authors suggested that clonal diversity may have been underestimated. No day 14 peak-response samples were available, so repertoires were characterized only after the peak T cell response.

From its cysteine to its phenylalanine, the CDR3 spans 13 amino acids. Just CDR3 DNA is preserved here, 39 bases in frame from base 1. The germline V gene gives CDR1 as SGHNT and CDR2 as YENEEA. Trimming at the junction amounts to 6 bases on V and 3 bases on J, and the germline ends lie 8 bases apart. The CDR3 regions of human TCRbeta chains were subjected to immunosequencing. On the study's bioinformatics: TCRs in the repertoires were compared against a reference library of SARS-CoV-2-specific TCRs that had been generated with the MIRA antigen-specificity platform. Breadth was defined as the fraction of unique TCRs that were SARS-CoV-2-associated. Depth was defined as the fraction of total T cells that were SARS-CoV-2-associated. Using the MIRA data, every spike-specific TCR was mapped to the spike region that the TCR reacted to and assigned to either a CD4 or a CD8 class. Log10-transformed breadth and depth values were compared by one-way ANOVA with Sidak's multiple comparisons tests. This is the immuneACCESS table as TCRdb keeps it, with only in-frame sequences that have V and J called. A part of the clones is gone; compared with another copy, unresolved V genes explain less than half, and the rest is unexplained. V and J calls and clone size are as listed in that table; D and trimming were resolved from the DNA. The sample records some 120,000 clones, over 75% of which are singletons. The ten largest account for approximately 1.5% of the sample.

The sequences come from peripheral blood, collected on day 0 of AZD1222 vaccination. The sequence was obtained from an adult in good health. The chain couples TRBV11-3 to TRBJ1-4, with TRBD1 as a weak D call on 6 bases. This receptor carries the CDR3 CASSGGPNEKLFF. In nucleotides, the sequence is TGTGCCAGCAGTGGGGGGCCTAATGAAAAACTGTTTTTT.